What follows are 20 T cell receptor beta chains derived from one specimen sequenced in a study of human T cells and chemical hapten exposure. Time point of the sample: patch test 1, 2 weeks after DPC sensitization. Specified treatment: therapeutic diphenylcyclopropenone sensitization with weekly scalp DPC. TCRdb re-analysed the RACE reads in MiXCR, keeping a single row per CDR3 protein. The data hold approximately 350,000 distinct CDR3 sequences, with 6% to 8.5% observed a single time. This sample comprised whole blood, obtained in connection with sensitization to the hapten diphenylcyclopropenone (DPC). Receptor source: a woman younger than 30 with alopecia areata. Some clones in this sample may be carry-over from other donors' samples.

In this sample, this clonotype turned up many times. CDR3 region: CASTGRSYNEQFF. In nucleotides, the CDR3 is TGTGCCAGCACCGGACGCTCCTACAATGAGCAGTTCTTC. The chain carries TRBV2 and TRBJ2-1; no reliable D call. CDR1 and CDR2 (germline): SNHLY, FYNNEI. This CDR3 comprises 13 residues. V was clipped by 7 bases and J by 0 bases, with 7 bases between them.

This clonotype was found many times. This rearrangement joins TRBV12-3 or TRBV12-4 to TRBJ2-2; 12 positions agree with TRBD2. V was clipped by 5 bases and J by 1 base; unmatched bases: 2. The CDR3 is made up of 16 amino acids. The CDR3 DNA reads TGTGCCAGCAGTACTAGCGGGGGGTTGAACACCGGGGAGCTGTTTTTT. Translation gives CASSTSGGLNTGELFF.

This clonotype showed up just once. Written as DNA, the CDR3 is TGTGCCAGCAGTGACGCGGGACAGGGTGACACTGAAGCTTTCTTT. Translating gives CASSDAGQGDTEAFF. The gene calls are TRBV6-2 or TRBV6-3 and TRBJ1-1; 9 bases agree with TRBD1. This CDR3 region has 15 residues. Trimming took 5 bases from V and 3 from J; bases not matched to a gene: 7. Germline V gene sequence: CDR1 MNHEY, CDR2 SVGEGT.

In this sample, this clonotype turned up a few times. CDR3 residues: CASSPHQAATNEKLFF. The CDR3, as DNA: TGTGCCAGCAGCCCCCATCAGGCTGCAACTAATGAAAAACTGTTTTTT. The chain links TRBV6-5 to TRBJ1-4; D gene ambiguous. The V end lost 6 bases, the J end lost 0 bases, and 14 bases lay between the germline ends. Germline loops: CDR1 MNHEY, CDR2 SVGAGI. CDR3 length: 16 residues.

The chain couples TRBV2 to TRBJ1-1; D gene ambiguous. The germline V gene encodes CDR1 SNHLY and CDR2 FYNNEI. V gave up 6 bases and J gave up 3 bases, with 11 bases separating them. CDR3 size: 13 residues. The CDR3 nucleotides read TGTGCCAGCAGCCGACTTTCGGACACTGAAGCTTTCTTT. This gives the protein CASSRLSDTEAFF.

V is TRBV5-1 and J is TRBJ2-7; D uncertain. The CDR3 extends over 14 amino acids. V was shortened by 0 bases and J by 3 bases, with 10 bases between the two germline ends. Per germline, CDR1 SGHRS and CDR2 YFSETQ. The CDR3 spells CASSLAGQYYEQYF. The DNA for the CDR3 is TGCGCCAGCAGCTTGGCCGGGCAGTACTACGAGCAGTACTTC.

V is TRBV6-4 and J is TRBJ2-3, with 9 bases lining up with TRBD1. The junction had 3 bases not matched to a gene; V was cut back by 4 bases and J by 4 bases. Germline CDR1 is MRHNA and CDR2 is SNTAGT. The CDR3 has 14 amino acids. The CDR3 loop reads CASSGTGAPDTQYF. DNA of the CDR3: TGTGCCAGCAGTGGGACAGGGGCACCAGATACGCAGTATTTT.

This clonotype was recorded many times. The chain combines TRBV6-1 with TRBJ2-2, with D perhaps TRBD1 (5 bases). The ends were cut back, 6 bases at V and 1 base at J, with 15 bases in the middle. CDR1 MNHNS and CDR2 SASEGT come from the germline V gene. The CDR3 length is 16 residues. The CDR3 region is CASSPLAGMNTGELFF. CDR3 sequence (DNA): TGTGCCAGCAGCCCGCTGGCAGGGATGAACACCGGGGAGCTGTTTTTT.

There are a few counts of this clonotype. This rearrangement joins TRBV27 to TRBJ1-2, with TRBD1 identical over 7 bases. CDR3 length: 14 amino acids. Losses at the gene ends were 8 bases for V and 0 bases for J; bases not matched to a gene: 6. Germline V gene lookup returns CDR1 MNHEY and CDR2 SMNVEV (reference sequence). The CDR3 sequence is CASRPDRANYGYTF. Written as DNA, the CDR3 is TGTGCCAGCCGTCCCGACAGGGCTAACTATGGCTACACCTTC.

A few counts support this clonotype. The V gene is TRBV4-3, the J gene TRBJ2-5; D remains ambiguous. The germline V gene has CDR1 LGHNA and CDR2 YSLEER. This CDR3 spans 16 amino acids. With 5 bases removed from V and 4 bases from J, the gap between germline ends came to 20 bases. The CDR3 sequence is CASSVGYRRNSETQYF. The CDR3 region has the DNA TGCGCCAGCAGCGTGGGGTATAGGCGAAACTCAGAGACCCAGTACTTC.

The gene calls are TRBV7-8 and TRBJ1-5, with 8 bases that match TRBD1. Losses at the gene ends were 8 bases for V and 0 bases for J; bases not matched to a gene: 18. The CDR3 covers 19 residues. Germline V gene sequence: CDR1 SGHVS, CDR2 FQNEAQ. CDR3 loop: CASRVGTGFSPDSNQPQHF. CDR3 nucleotides: TGTGCCAGCCGAGTCGGGACAGGCTTCTCCCCCGATAGCAATCAGCCCCAGCATTTT.

This clonotype has at least ten counts. The chain carries TRBV3-1 and TRBJ2-1, with D possibly being TRBD1 (5 bases). Germline assignment: CDR1 LGHDT and CDR2 YNNKEL (reference sequence). Trimming took 3 bases from V and 13 from J, leaving 16 bases between them. This CDR3 spans 13 amino acids. The chain's CDR3 is CASSHVIEGVQFF. CDR3 bases: TGTGCCAGCAGCCATGTTATCGAAGGGGTCCAGTTCTTC.

The V gene is TRBV6-2 or TRBV6-3, the J gene TRBJ2-7; TRBD1 aligns across 8 bases. The germline V gene encodes CDR1 MNHEY and CDR2 SVGEGT. The CDR3 loop spans 16 amino acids. The V segment lost 5 bases and the J segment 3 bases; nucleotides outside the gene matches: 12. The CDR3 spells CASSRTRGQEVYEQYF. CDR3 sequence (DNA): TGTGCCAGCAGTCGAACTCGGGGACAGGAGGTCTACGAGCAGTACTTC.

This chain connects TRBV28 to TRBJ2-7; no clear D. Trimming stripped 5 bases from V and 5 bases from J, with 16 bases between. The germline gives CDR1 MDHEN, CDR2 SYDVKM. The CDR3 extends over 14 amino acids. CDR3 bases: TGTGCCAGCAGTGAGAGAAGGGATCCCCACGAGCAGTACTTC. It translates to CASSERRDPHEQYF.

This clonotype was counted only a few times. In DNA, the CDR3 is TGTGCCAGCAGCCAAACCGACAGTAACGGGGAGCTGTTTTTT. As protein: CASSQTDSNGELFF. The V call is TRBV3-1, the J call TRBJ2-2; tentative D call: TRBD1 (5 bases). Germline CDR1 reads LGHDT; CDR2 reads YNNKEL (reference sequence). The length of the CDR3 is 14 residues. Deletions cut 2 bases from V and 7 bases from J, with 11 bases between.

This rearrangement joins TRBV3-1 to TRBJ1-1; D is uncertain. The CDR3 loop spans 14 amino acids. Trimming stripped 4 bases from V and 6 bases from J, with 15 bases between. The V gene's germline CDR1 is LGHDT and CDR2 YNNKEL (reference sequence). In nucleotides, the CDR3 is TGTGCCAGCAGCCTCGGACTGATGAGGGCTGAAGCTTTCTTT. It translates to CASSLGLMRAEAFF.

The table lists this clonotype with many counts. The rearrangement uses TRBV2 and TRBJ1-2, with 7 bases that match TRBD1. Germline V gene sequence: CDR1 SNHLY, CDR2 FYNNEI. The CDR3 spans 14 residues. Trimming cost V 6 bases and J 4 bases; bases outside gene matches: 8. CDR3 amino acids: CASRATGLAYGYTF. CDR3 coding DNA: TGTGCCAGCAGGGCGACAGGGCTTGCCTATGGCTACACCTTC. Full variable domain (rest looked up from reference TRBV2 and TRBJ1-2): EPEVTQTPSHQVTQMGQEVILRCVPISNHLYFYWYRQILGQKVEFLVSFYNNEISEKSEIFDDQFSVERPDGSNFTLKIRSTKLEDSAMYFCASRATGLAYGYTFGSGTRLTVV.

The chain joins TRBV2 to TRBJ2-2; D gene unclear. This CDR3 spans 13 amino acids. Per germline, CDR1 SNHLY and CDR2 FYNNEI. With 2 bases removed from V and 6 bases from J, the gap between germline ends came to 7 bases. Here the CDR3 reads CASSESSSGELFF. The CDR3 region has the DNA TGTGCCAGCAGTGAAAGCTCGTCCGGGGAGCTGTTTTTT. The whole variable domain, filled in from reference TRBV2 and TRBJ2-2, reads EPEVTQTPSHQVTQMGQEVILRCVPISNHLYFYWYRQILGQKVEFLVSFYNNEISEKSEIFDDQFSVERPDGSNFTLKIRSTKLEDSAMYFCASSESSSGELFFGEGSRLTVL.

J is TRBJ1-4 and V is TRBV5-1; D not certain. The CDR3 extends over 14 amino acids. V lost 0 bases and J lost 6, with 9 bases in between. Germline V gives CDR1 SGHRS, CDR2 YFSETQ. In DNA, the CDR3 is TGCGCCAGCAGCTTGGCACAGCCCGATGAAAAACTGTTTTTT. Amino acid sequence: CASSLAQPDEKLFF.

This clonotype has at least ten counts. The chain is built from TRBV20-1 and TRBJ2-3, with TRBD2 matching 7 bases. V gave up 1 base and J gave up 6 bases; unmatched junction bases: 13. The germline V gene has CDR1 DFQATT and CDR2 SNEGSKA (reference sequence). The CDR3 contains 16 residues. The CDR3 sequence: CSARAPSGAAVDTQYF. The CDR3 region has the DNA TGCAGTGCTAGAGCGCCTAGCGGTGCCGCGGTGGATACGCAGTATTTT.